One and the same sample provided the 26 T cell receptor beta chains below, sequenced in a study of cytomegalovirus exposure and HLA in healthy donors. Sequenced by immunoSEQ multiplex PCR; TCRdb stores in-frame clones only, minus some. Among approximately 220,000 clones listed, approximately 90% were seen once. Specimen: PBMCs. These receptors originate from a man aged 18 to 29 in good health and CMV-seronegative.

V is TRBV2 and J is TRBJ2-3; TRBD2 might be the D (6 bases). The V gene's germline CDR1 is SNHLY and CDR2 FYNNEI. Trimming shortened V by 4 bases and J by 1 base, and 12 bases separated the two germline ends. The CDR3 consists of 15 residues. The CDR3 sequence: CASSGDFSGTDTQYF. In nucleotides, the CDR3 is TGTGCCAGCAGTGGGGACTTCTCCGGCACAGATACGCAGTATTTT.

V is TRBV6-5 and J is TRBJ2-1, with TRBD2 identical over 15 bases. The CDR3 covers 14 residues. Losses at the gene ends were 6 bases for V and 8 bases for J; bases not matched to a gene: 2. CDR1 and CDR2 (germline): MNHEY, SVGAGI. The DNA of the CDR3 is TGTGCCAGCAGACGGACTAGCGGGGGGGATGAGCAGTTCTTC. Its protein product is CASRRTSGGDEQFF.

CDR3 sequence reads: CASSQDFTGATTGELFF. DNA of the CDR3: TGCGCCAGCAGCCAAGATTTCACAGGGGCTACCACCGGGGAGCTGTTTTTT. The V and J genes are TRBV4-1 and TRBJ2-2, with 7 nucleotides matching TRBD1. This CDR3 region has 17 residues. The J segment lost 4 bases and the V segment lost 0 bases, leaving 8 bases of the junction unmatched. Per the germline V gene, CDR1 is MGHRA and CDR2 is YSYEKL.

The chain recombines TRBV5-1 with TRBJ2-7, with 14 positions matching TRBD2. The CDR3 extends over 16 amino acids. V lost 4 bases and J lost 2; bases outside the gene matches: 5. Germline values: CDR1 SGHRS, CDR2 YFSETQ. The CDR3 protein is CASSIGLAGGPYEQYF. The DNA for the CDR3 is TGCGCCAGCAGCATTGGACTAGCGGGAGGCCCCTACGAGCAGTACTTC.

The chain employs TRBV15 and TRBJ2-7; no clear D gene. From germline, CDR1 is LNHNV and CDR2 YYDKDF (reference sequence). This CDR3 has 15 residues. Trimming removed 0 bases from V and 2 bases from J, with 11 bases in between. The DNA of the CDR3 is TGTGCCACCAGCAGAGAAAAGGTAGCCGCCTACGAGCAGTACTTC. This translates into CATSREKVAAYEQYF. Full variable domain (remainder filled in from reference TRBV15 and TRBJ2-7): DAMVIQNPRYQVTQFGKPVTLSCSQTLNHNVMYWYQQKSSQAPKLLFHYYDKDFNNEADTPDNFQSRRPNTSFCFLDIRSPGLGDTAMYLCATSREKVAAYEQYFGPGTRLTVT.

The rearrangement joins TRBV28 to TRBJ2-7, with 12 bases lining up with TRBD2. The CDR3 sequence is 16 residues long. The J segment lost 6 bases and the V segment lost 8 bases, leaving 14 bases of the junction unmatched. CDR1 and CDR2 (germline): MDHEN, SYDVKM. The chain's CDR3 is CASSSSRLAGVGEQYF. The CDR3 DNA reads as TGTGCCAGCTCTAGCAGTCGACTAGCGGGAGTAGGCGAGCAGTACTTC.

CDR3 DNA sequence: TGCGCCAGCAGCCAAGTACTAGCGGGAGTGGGGAGAGAGCAGTACTTC. Its translation is CASSQVLAGVGREQYF. The chain employs TRBV4-1 and TRBJ2-7; 11 nucleotides align to TRBD2. With 1 base clipped from V and 7 bases from J, the junction kept 9 bases outside the gene matches. The CDR3 runs 16 residues. Per germline, CDR1 MGHRA and CDR2 YSYEKL.

The V and J genes are TRBV6-6 and TRBJ2-3, with D uncertain. V was cut by 7 bases and J by 4 bases, with 15 bases left in between. Per the germline V gene, CDR1 is MNHNY and CDR2 is SVGAGI (reference sequence). This CDR3 has 14 residues. CDR3 sequence: CASTLIASADTQYF. CDR3 DNA: TGTGCCAGCACCCTTATAGCATCCGCAGATACGCAGTATTTT.

The gene calls are TRBV7-3 and TRBJ2-2, with D uncertain. Deletions cut 7 bases from V and 8 bases from J, with 14 bases between. This CDR3 region has 13 residues. CDR1 SGHTA and CDR2 FQGTGA come from the germline V gene. This chain's CDR3 is CASTSEKAGELFF. The CDR3 DNA reads TGTGCCAGCACCTCGGAAAAAGCGGGGGAGCTGTTTTTT.

The chain combines TRBV5-4 with TRBJ1-2, with 7 bases lining up with TRBD1. The V and J ends lost 4 bases and 6 bases, in that order; junction bases with no gene match: 9. CDR3 size: 14 residues. Germline V CDR1 and CDR2: SGHNT, YYREEE (reference sequence). CDR3 DNA sequence: TGTGCCAGCAGCGAAGAGGGACAGACTCATGGCTACACCTTC. Its protein product is CASSEEGQTHGYTF. Full variable domain (rest looked up from reference TRBV5-4 and TRBJ1-2): ETGVTQSPTHLIKTRGQQVTLRCSSQSGHNTVSWYQQALGQGPQFIFQYYREEENGRGNFPPRFSGLQFPNYSSELNVNALELDDSALYLCASSEEGQTHGYTFGSGTRLTVV.

This chain uses TRBV7-2 with TRBJ1-6, with TRBD1 as a possible D gene (5 bases). Germline CDR1 and CDR2: SGHTA and FQGNSA. Trimming cost V 2 bases and J 9 bases, with 14 bases left between them. The CDR3 sequence is 15 residues long. The CDR3 DNA follows: TGTGCCAGCAGCTTATCCCTCCGGGGGTTTTCACCCCTCCACTTT. This encodes CASSLSLRGFSPLHF.

The chain employs TRBV2 and TRBJ2-5; 11 bases map to TRBD2. From germline, CDR1 is SNHLY and CDR2 FYNNEI. The CDR3 totals 14 residues. V lost 8 bases, J lost 5 bases, and 7 bases stayed unmatched. CDR3 coding DNA: TGTGCCAGCGGTTTAGCGGGAGGGGGGGAGACCCAGTACTTC. Its protein is CASGLAGGGETQYF. Combining the CDR3 with reference TRBV2 and TRBJ2-5 gives the whole variable domain EPEVTQTPSHQVTQMGQEVILRCVPISNHLYFYWYRQILGQKVEFLVSFYNNEISEKSEIFDDQFSVERPDGSNFTLKIRSTKLEDSAMYFCASGLAGGGETQYFGPGTRLLVL.

The chain recombines TRBV5-5 with TRBJ2-1; D gene unclear. Per the germline V gene, CDR1 is SGHKS and CDR2 is YYEKEE (reference sequence). Deletions cut 4 bases from V and 2 bases from J, with 13 bases between. The CDR3 sequence is 15 residues long. The CDR3 DNA reads TGTGCCAGCAGCATCGGAGAGCGTACCTACAATGAGCAGTTCTTC. Amino acids: CASSIGERTYNEQFF.

The rearrangement joins TRBV7-9 to TRBJ2-7; no reliable D call. Germline-derived CDR1 and CDR2 are SEHNR and FQNEAQ (reference sequence). This CDR3 region has 14 residues. The ends were cut back, 4 bases at V and 2 bases at J, with 12 bases in the middle. The CDR3 reads CASSYTPLAYEQYF. DNA of the CDR3: TGTGCCAGCAGCTATACCCCTCTAGCCTACGAGCAGTACTTC.

This chain uses TRBV4-3 with TRBJ2-7; TRBD2 aligns across 13 bases. Germline V gene lookup returns CDR1 LGHNA and CDR2 YSLEER. The CDR3 is 15 amino acids. Trimming took 3 bases from V and 2 from J; bases not matched to a gene: 1. The DNA of the CDR3 is TGCGCCAGCAGCCAGGGGACTAGCGGGACCTACGAGCAGTACTTC. Encoded protein: CASSQGTSGTYEQYF.

The rearrangement links TRBV2 to TRBJ2-1; 12 bases agree with TRBD2. The CDR3 has 14 amino acids. Germline values: CDR1 SNHLY, CDR2 FYNNEI. With 4 bases clipped from V and 9 bases from J, the junction kept 4 bases outside the gene matches. The CDR3 sequence is CASSGLAGVLEQFF. CDR3 bases: TGTGCCAGCAGTGGACTAGCGGGAGTCCTTGAGCAGTTCTTC.

V usage is TRBV11-2 and J usage is TRBJ1-1; D not certain. The CDR3 runs to 16 residues. Trimming removed 6 bases at V and 1 base at J, with 18 bases between. The germline gives CDR1 SGHAT, CDR2 FQNNGV. Here the CDR3 reads CASRTIAGSPNTEAFF. CDR3 nucleotides: TGTGCCAGCAGGACCATAGCGGGGTCCCCGAACACTGAAGCTTTCTTT.

The chain combines TRBV28 with TRBJ1-1; possible D gene TRBD1, 5 bases. CDR3 length: 15 residues. The V and J ends lost 11 bases and 5 bases respectively, with 24 bases between them. Looked up from germline, CDR1 is MDHEN and CDR2 is SYDVKM. CDR3 bases: TGTGCCGCTCAAGGTCAGGGTTCACGGAAGACTGAAGCTTTCTTT. Amino acids: CAAQGQGSRKTEAFF.

CDR3 nucleotides: TGCGCCAGCGGCCCGACAGGGGAGTCCTACAATGAGCAGTTCTTC. As protein: CASGPTGESYNEQFF. The rearrangement links TRBV5-1 to TRBJ2-1; 8 bases match TRBD1. The CDR3 totals 15 residues. Germline V gives CDR1 SGHRS, CDR2 YFSETQ. V lost 7 bases to trimming and J lost 1 base; unmatched junction nucleotides: 7.

The rearrangement joins TRBV7-3 to TRBJ2-1; 12 bases align to TRBD2. This CDR3 is built from 15 residues. CDR1 and CDR2 (germline): SGHTA, FQGTGA. The junction had 5 bases not matched to a gene; V was cut back by 5 bases and J by 6 bases. In nucleotides, the CDR3 is TGTGCCAGCAGCGCCGGACTAGCGGGGACCAATGAGCAGTTCTTC. As protein: CASSAGLAGTNEQFF.

CDR3 sequence (DNA): TGTGCCTGGAGTTGGCGGGGGGGGAGTCGGGAAGCTTTCTTT. Encoded protein: CAWSWRGGSREAFF. V is TRBV30 and J is TRBJ1-1; TRBD1 might be the D (5 bases). Germline V gene lookup returns CDR1 GTSNPN and CDR2 SVGIG (reference sequence). The V end was cut by 2 bases, the J end by 8 bases, with 18 bases between. The length of the CDR3 is 14 residues. The full variable domain, its missing parts supplied by reference TRBV30 and TRBJ1-1, is SQTIHQWPATLVQPVGSPLSLECTVEGTSNPNLYWYRQAAGRGLQLLFYSVGIGQISSEVPQNLSASRPQDRQFILSSKKLLLSDSGFYLCAWSWRGGSREAFFGQGTRLTVV.

V gene TRBV10-3 combines with J gene TRBJ2-5; D remains ambiguous. V was shortened by 0 bases and J by 2 bases, with 10 bases between the two germline ends. The CDR3 sequence is 15 residues long. In germline, CDR1 is ENHRY, CDR2 SYGVKD. CDR3 nucleotide sequence: TGTGCCATCAGTGAGTCTGGCCAGGAACAAGAGACCCAGTACTTC. Its translation is CAISESGQEQETQYF.

The rearrangement joins TRBV21-1 to TRBJ2-1; TRBD1 is the table's D call, not checked against the DNA. TRBV21-1 is classified as a pseudogene. The CDR3 spans 15 residues. The chain's CDR3 is CASLLPGGVCHEQFF. The CDR3 nucleotides read TGTGCCAGCTTACTTCCAGGGGGCGTGTGCCATGAGCAGTTCTTC.

The J gene is TRBJ2-1, the V gene TRBV29-1; perhaps TRBD1 as D (6 bases). The length of the CDR3 is 12 residues. V dropped 6 bases and J dropped 7 bases, with 13 bases sitting between them. Germline V gives CDR1 SQVTM, CDR2 ANQGSEA. This chain's CDR3 is CSVAPRGNEQFF. CDR3 nucleotides: TGCAGCGTAGCCCCCAGGGGTAATGAGCAGTTCTTC.

V gene TRBV2 combines with J gene TRBJ1-5; D is possibly TRBD1 (5 bases). Germline lookup yields CDR1 SNHLY and CDR2 FYNNEI. The CDR3 runs to 13 residues. The V and J ends lost 3 bases and 9 bases respectively, with 12 bases between them. CDR3 region: CASSEARVVPQHF. The DNA for the CDR3 is TGTGCCAGCAGTGAGGCCAGGGTCGTGCCCCAGCATTTT.

The chain is built from TRBV27 and TRBJ2-7, with 8 bases fitting TRBD2. Per the germline V gene, CDR1 is MNHEY and CDR2 is SMNVEV (reference sequence). The CDR3 loop spans 14 amino acids. V shed 6 bases, J shed 0 bases, and the junction held 4 bases outside the gene matches. As DNA, the CDR3 is TGTGCCAGCAGCTTAGCGGGAATCTCCTACGAGCAGTACTTC. Its protein is CASSLAGISYEQYF.